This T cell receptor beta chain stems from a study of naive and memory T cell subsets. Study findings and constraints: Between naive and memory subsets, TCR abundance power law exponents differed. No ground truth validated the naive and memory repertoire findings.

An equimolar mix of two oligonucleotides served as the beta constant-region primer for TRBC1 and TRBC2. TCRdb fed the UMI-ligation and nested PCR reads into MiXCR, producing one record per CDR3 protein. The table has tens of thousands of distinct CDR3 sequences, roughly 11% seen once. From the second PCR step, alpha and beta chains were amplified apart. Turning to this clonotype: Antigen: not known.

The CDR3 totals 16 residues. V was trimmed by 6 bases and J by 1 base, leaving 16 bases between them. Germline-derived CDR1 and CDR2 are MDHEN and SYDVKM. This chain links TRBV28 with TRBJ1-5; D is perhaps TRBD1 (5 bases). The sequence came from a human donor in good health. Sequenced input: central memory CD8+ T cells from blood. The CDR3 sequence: CASRGGGFISNQPQHF. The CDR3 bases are TGTGCCAGCAGGGGGGGGGGTTTTATCAGCAATCAGCCCCAGCATTTT. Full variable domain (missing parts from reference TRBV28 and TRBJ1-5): DVKVTQSSRYLVKRTGEKVFLECVQDMDHENMFWYRQDPGLGLRLIYFSYDVKMKEKGDIPEGYSVSREKKERFSLILESASTNQTSMYLCASRGGGFISNQPQHFGDGTRLSIL.